This paragraph covers one TCR beta chain sequence. Its specificity is unknown. V dropped 1 base and J dropped 0 bases, with 7 bases sitting between them. The germline V gene encodes CDR1 SGHNT and CDR2 YENEEA. The CDR3 is 14 residues long. Both 60 Vbeta primers and 13 Jbeta primers went into the PCR. Sequenced by immunoSEQ multiplex PCR; TCRdb stores in-frame clones only, minus some. The sample has 100,000 to 150,000 clones. The sample originates from a study of cytomegalovirus exposure and HLA in healthy donors. Study observations and caveats: In a later analysis, at a false discovery rate of 0.05, fewer than 20,000 TCR beta sequences matched HLA alleles.

The TCR sequence derives from a man aged 18 to 30 in good health and CMV-seronegative. The sequenced material came from PBMCs. The rearrangement uses TRBV11-3 and TRBJ2-7, with D tentatively TRBD2 (5 bases). CDR3 region: CASSLGGFSYEQYF. The DNA for the CDR3 is TGTGCCAGCAGCTTAGGAGGGTTCTCCTACGAGCAGTACTTC.